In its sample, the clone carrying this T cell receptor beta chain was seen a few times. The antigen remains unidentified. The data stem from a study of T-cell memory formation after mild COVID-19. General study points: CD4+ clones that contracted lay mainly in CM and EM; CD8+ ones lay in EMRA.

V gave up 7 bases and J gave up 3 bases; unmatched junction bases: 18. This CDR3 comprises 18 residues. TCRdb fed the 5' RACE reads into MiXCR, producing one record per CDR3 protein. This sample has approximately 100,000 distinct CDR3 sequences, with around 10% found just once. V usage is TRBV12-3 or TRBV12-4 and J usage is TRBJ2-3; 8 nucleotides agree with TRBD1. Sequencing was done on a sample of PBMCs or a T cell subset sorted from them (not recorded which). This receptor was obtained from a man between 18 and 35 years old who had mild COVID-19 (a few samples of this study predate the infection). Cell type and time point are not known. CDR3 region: CASTITARRGRGTDTQYF. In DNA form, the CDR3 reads TGTGCCAGCACCATTACCGCCCGCAGGGGGCGAGGGACAGATACGCAGTATTTT.